This T cell receptor (beta chain) was retrieved from a study of blood T cells in healthy people across ages. Together with a sample-barcoded 5' primer, a J-beta primer mix was included in a second PCR lasting about 7 to 11 cycles. TCRdb analysed the 5' RACE reads with MiXCR anew, one entry per CDR3 protein. The data contain roughly 1,800,000 distinct CDR3 sequences, about 49% of them singletons. Sequencing was performed on blood. The receptor's source is a woman in her forties in good health.

CDR3 DNA sequence: TGTGCCAGCAGCCACCGGGACAGCGGATTCAATGAGCAGTTCTTC. Amino acids: CASSHRDSGFNEQFF. The chain couples TRBV11-1 to TRBJ2-1; TRBD1 matches at 7 bases. This CDR3 contains 15 residues. The V and J ends lost 5 bases and 6 bases, in that order; junction bases with no gene match: 10. The germline CDR1 and CDR2 sequences are SGHAT and FQDESV (reference sequence). Combining the CDR3 with reference TRBV11-1 and TRBJ2-1 gives the whole variable domain EAEVAQSPRYKITEKSQAVAFWCDPISGHATLYWYRQILGQGPELLVQFQDESVVDDSQLPKDRFSAERLKGVDSTLKIQPAELGDSAMYLCASSHRDSGFNEQFFGPGTRLTVL.